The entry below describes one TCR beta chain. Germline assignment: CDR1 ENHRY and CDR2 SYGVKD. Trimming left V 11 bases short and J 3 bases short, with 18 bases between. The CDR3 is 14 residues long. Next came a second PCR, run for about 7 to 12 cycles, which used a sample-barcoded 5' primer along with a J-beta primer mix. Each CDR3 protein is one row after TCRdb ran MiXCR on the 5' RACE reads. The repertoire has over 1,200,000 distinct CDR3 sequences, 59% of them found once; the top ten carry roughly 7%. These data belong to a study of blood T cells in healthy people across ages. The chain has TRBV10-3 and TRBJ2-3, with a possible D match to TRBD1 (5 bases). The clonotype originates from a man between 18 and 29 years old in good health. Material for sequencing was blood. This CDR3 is CAGAGAGKTDTQYF. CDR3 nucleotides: TGTGCCGGGGCTGGGGCAGGGAAGACAGATACGCAGTATTTT.